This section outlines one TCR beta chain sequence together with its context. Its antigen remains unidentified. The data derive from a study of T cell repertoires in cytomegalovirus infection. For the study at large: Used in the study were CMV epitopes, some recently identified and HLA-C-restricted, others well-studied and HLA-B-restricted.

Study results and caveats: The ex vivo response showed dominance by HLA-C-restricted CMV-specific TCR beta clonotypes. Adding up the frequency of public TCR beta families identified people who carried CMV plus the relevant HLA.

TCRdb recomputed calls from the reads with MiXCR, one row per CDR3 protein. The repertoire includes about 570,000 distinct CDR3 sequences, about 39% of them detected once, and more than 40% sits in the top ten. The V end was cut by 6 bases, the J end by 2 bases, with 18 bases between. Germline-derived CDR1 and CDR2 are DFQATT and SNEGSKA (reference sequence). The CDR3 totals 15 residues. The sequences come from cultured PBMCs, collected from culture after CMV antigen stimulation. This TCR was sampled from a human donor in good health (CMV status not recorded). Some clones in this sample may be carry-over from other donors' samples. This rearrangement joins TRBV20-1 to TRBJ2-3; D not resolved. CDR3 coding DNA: TGCAGTGCGGCGTACCACGGAGAACACACAGATACGCAGTATTTT. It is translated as CSAAYHGEHTDTQYF.